The entry below gives a single T cell receptor beta chain sequence along with its context. The data originate from a study of blood T cell repertoires in COVID-19. Study at large: Samples came from the United States, Italy and Spain, spanning acute and convalescent COVID-19.

The CDR3 spans 14 residues. V was shortened by 5 bases and J by 4 bases, with 15 bases between the two germline ends. Germline CDR1 is SGHTS and CDR2 is YDEGEE. Per the original data handling: Amplification from reference gene primers served as the basis for estimated nucleated cell counts. Only in-frame clones appear in the TCRdb table, and some are missing; sequencing was by immunoSEQ multiplex PCR. The V and J calls and clone size were taken over from that table, and D and trimming were inferred from the DNA. Among more than 130,000 clones listed, roughly four fifths were seen once. The sequencing input was peripheral blood. This chain joins TRBV5-8 and TRBJ2-5, with D tentatively TRBD2 (6 bases). The origin of this receptor is an elderly woman in a cohort sampled during active or convalescent COVID-19. This CDR3 is CASSQGSGVETQYF. CDR3 in DNA: TGTGCCAGCAGTCAGGGATCGGGGGTAGAGACCCAGTACTTC. The full variable domain, completed using reference TRBV5-8 and TRBJ2-5, is EAGVTQSPTHLIKTRGQQATLRCSPISGHTSVYWYQQALGLGLQFLLWYDEGEERNRGNFPPRFSGRQFPNYSSELNVNALELEDSALYLCASSQGSGVETQYFGPGTRLLVL.